The 30 T cell receptor beta chains reported below all come from one sample, sequenced in a study of cytomegalovirus exposure and HLA in healthy donors. The PCR used 60 Vbeta and 13 Jbeta primers. The table came from immunoSEQ multiplex PCR; TCRdb's copy has only in-frame clones and leaves some out. The sample carries some 140,000 clones, 60% to 85% recorded once. The sample was PBMCs. The receptors originated from a young man in good health and CMV-seronegative.

The gene calls are TRBV28 and TRBJ2-2; maybe TRBD1 (6 bases). Germline lookup yields CDR1 MDHEN and CDR2 SYDVKM. The CDR3 contains 15 residues. Trimming cost V 3 bases and J 3 bases, with 11 bases left between them. CDR3 residues: CASSLVGGHTGELFF. The CDR3 coding sequence is TGTGCCAGCAGTTTGGTTGGGGGCCACACCGGGGAGCTGTTTTTT. The entire variable domain, with the rest obtained from reference TRBV28 and TRBJ2-2, is as follows: DVKVTQSSRYLVKRTGEKVFLECVQDMDHENMFWYRQDPGLGLRLIYFSYDVKMKEKGDIPEGYSVSREKKERFSLILESASTNQTSMYLCASSLVGGHTGELFFGEGSRLTVL.

The V call is TRBV29-1, the J call TRBJ1-2; D remains unclear. Germline V gives CDR1 SQVTM, CDR2 ANQGSEA. This CDR3 is 12 amino acids long. V shed 8 bases and J shed 1 base, with 11 bases lying between them. The CDR3 coding sequence is TGCAGCTCGAGGGAGGGTAACTATGGCTACACCTTC. This codes for CSSREGNYGYTF.

This clone has only a few counts. The V and J genes are TRBV20-1 and TRBJ2-7, with TRBD1 as a possible D gene (6 bases). The V end was cut by 6 bases, the J end by 4 bases, with 10 bases between. CDR3 size: 11 residues. Germline CDR1 is DFQATT and CDR2 is SNEGSKA (reference sequence). Written as DNA, the CDR3 is TGCAGTGCAAAGGGACATTACGAGCAGTACTTC. Protein product: CSAKGHYEQYF.

The chain couples TRBV6-5 to TRBJ1-6; the D gene is possibly TRBD1 (6 bases). The CDR3 has 14 residues. V was pared by 7 bases and J by 6 bases, with 13 bases between. Germline-derived CDR1 and CDR2 are MNHEY and SVGAGI. The CDR3 DNA is TGTGCCAGCACGTCCGGACAGCTTAATTCACCCCTCCACTTT. Translation: CASTSGQLNSPLHF.

The V gene is TRBV5-1, the J gene TRBJ2-2, with no clear D. This CDR3 contains 13 residues. Trimming removed 5 bases from V and 3 bases from J, with 8 bases in between. The germline V gene has CDR1 SGHRS and CDR2 YFSETQ. The DNA for the CDR3 is TGCGCCAGCAGAGAGAGATACACCGGGGAGCTGTTTTTT. Its protein is CASRERYTGELFF. Full variable domain (rest looked up from reference TRBV5-1 and TRBJ2-2): KAGVTQTPRYLIKTRGQQVTLSCSPISGHRSVSWYQQTPGQGLQFLFEYFSETQRNKGNFPGRFSGRQFSNSRSEMNVSTLELGDSALYLCASRERYTGELFFGEGSRLTVL.

The chain carries TRBV27 and TRBJ2-1; unclear D gene. The CDR3 is 14 amino acids. Germline assignment: CDR1 MNHEY and CDR2 SMNVEV (reference sequence). Trimming removed 2 bases from V and 2 bases from J, with 7 bases in between. This CDR3 is CASSLTKTYNEQFF. The CDR3 DNA follows: TGTGCCAGCAGTTTAACTAAAACCTACAATGAGCAGTTCTTC.

The chain combines TRBV7-9 with TRBJ1-2, with a weak D call TRBD1 (5 bases). Germline V gives CDR1 SEHNR, CDR2 FQNEAQ (reference sequence). There are 14 residues in the CDR3. Trimming cost V 1 base and J 8 bases, with 14 bases left between them. The CDR3 DNA sequence: TGTGCCAGCAGCTTAGGGCAGGGAGGCGCAGGCTACACCTTC. It specifies CASSLGQGGAGYTF.

The chain combines TRBV27 with TRBJ2-4, with 7 positions matching TRBD1. The V segment lost 5 bases and the J segment 8 bases; nucleotides outside the gene matches: 9. In germline, CDR1 is MNHEY, CDR2 SMNVEV (reference sequence). This CDR3 comprises 14 residues. The CDR3 here is CASSPKGAVDIQYF. CDR3 bases: TGTGCCAGCAGTCCAAAGGGGGCGGTGGACATTCAGTACTTC.

The chain links TRBV4-1 to TRBJ1-1; no definite D call. Per the germline V gene, CDR1 is MGHRA and CDR2 is YSYEKL. Trimming pared 0 bases from V and 1 base from J, leaving 9 bases between. The CDR3 covers 15 residues. The CDR3 spells CASSQEEAPNTEAFF. The CDR3 region has the DNA TGCGCCAGCAGCCAAGAGGAGGCTCCGAACACTGAAGCTTTCTTT.

The sample holds a few counts of this clone. The J gene is TRBJ2-7, the V gene TRBV5-5, with D perhaps TRBD1 (5 bases). The CDR3 has 14 amino acids. V lost 0 bases and J 3 bases, leaving 10 bases between the germline ends. Germline CDR1 and CDR2: SGHKS and YYEKEE (reference sequence). The CDR3 DNA reads TGTGCCAGCAGCTTGGAGACAGAATTCTACGAGCAGTACTTC. Translating gives CASSLETEFYEQYF.

V is TRBV30 and J is TRBJ1-4; 8 bases line up with TRBD1. CDR3 length equals 15 residues. V lost 3 bases to trimming and J lost 10 bases; unmatched junction nucleotides: 13. Germline V gene lookup returns CDR1 GTSNPN and CDR2 SVGIG (reference sequence). CDR3 sequence: CAWSRGLISGGKLFF. The CDR3 nucleotides are TGTGCCTGGAGCAGGGGGCTGATTTCAGGGGGAAAACTGTTTTTT.

The rearrangement links TRBV11-3 to TRBJ2-2; D remains ambiguous. In germline, CDR1 is SGHNT, CDR2 YENEEA. This CDR3 region has 13 residues. V was pared by 3 bases and J by 2 bases, with 4 bases between. CDR3 nucleotide sequence: TGTGCCAGCAGCTTGACTAACACCGGGGAGCTGTTTTTT. Translated: CASSLTNTGELFF.

This chain uses TRBV7-2 with TRBJ2-1; TRBD2 aligns across 10 bases. CDR3 size: 15 residues. Trimming cost V 4 bases and J 7 bases; bases outside gene matches: 7. Germline values: CDR1 SGHTA, CDR2 FQGNSA. The CDR3, as DNA: TGTGCCAGCAGCTCTCAGCGGGGGGGTTGGAATGAGCAGTTCTTC. Amino acid sequence: CASSSQRGGWNEQFF.

J is TRBJ2-1 and V is TRBV5-1; 13 bases fit TRBD2. The CDR3 contains 15 residues. CDR1 and CDR2 (germline): SGHRS, YFSETQ. J lost 7 bases, V lost 2 bases, and 3 bases had no gene match. CDR3 DNA: TGCGCCAGCAGCTTACTAGCGGGAGGGGAGAATGAGCAGTTCTTC. Its translation is CASSLLAGGENEQFF.

The V and J genes are TRBV5-4 and TRBJ2-3, with TRBD1 matching 8 bases. J was trimmed by 6 bases and V by 3 bases; bases with no gene match: 6. The germline V gene has CDR1 SGHNT and CDR2 YYREEE (reference sequence). The CDR3 extends over 14 amino acids. This chain's CDR3 is CASSSAGGADTQYF. The DNA of the CDR3 is TGTGCCAGCAGCTCAGCAGGGGGCGCGGATACGCAGTATTTT.

This clone was seen more than once but under ten times. The CDR3 sequence is CASSHSGARLAGGPSYEQYF. CDR3 DNA sequence: TGTGCCAGCAGCCACTCGGGGGCCCGACTAGCGGGAGGCCCCTCCTACGAGCAGTACTTC. V and J are TRBV4-2 and TRBJ2-7, with 13 bases matching TRBD2. Germline assignment: CDR1 LGHNA and CDR2 YNFKEQ. This CDR3 has 20 amino acids. With 3 bases clipped from V and 0 bases from J, the junction kept 14 bases outside the gene matches.

The chain joins TRBV5-1 to TRBJ2-1; 10 nucleotides agree with TRBD2. The V gene's germline CDR1 is SGHRS and CDR2 YFSETQ. Trimming removed 4 bases from V and 10 bases from J; junction bases left unmatched: 14. The CDR3 has 16 amino acids. The DNA of the CDR3 is TGCGCCAGCAGCGAGTCAGCGGGAGGGCCGGGTTGGGAGCAGTTCTTC. Protein sequence: CASSESAGGPGWEQFF.

The rearrangement joins TRBV6-1 to TRBJ1-2; D gene unclear. The CDR3 runs to 13 residues. V was shortened by 4 bases and J by 8 bases, with 14 bases between the two germline ends. Germline V gene sequence: CDR1 MNHNS, CDR2 SASEGT. The CDR3 reads CASSVQATHGYTF. The CDR3 nucleotides read TGTGCCAGCAGTGTGCAGGCCACCCACGGCTACACCTTC.

The chain recombines TRBV7-2 with TRBJ2-7, with TRBD1 matching over 10 bases. Germline V lookup: CDR1 SGHTA, CDR2 FQGNSA. Trimming took 1 base from V and 4 from J; bases not matched to a gene: 7. The CDR3 runs to 16 residues. The CDR3 sequence is CASSLGGTGADYEQYF. CDR3 DNA sequence: TGTGCCAGCAGCTTAGGAGGGACAGGGGCTGATTACGAGCAGTACTTC.

The rearrangement links TRBV7-2 to TRBJ2-7, with 11 bases that match TRBD2. The CDR3 sequence is 16 residues long. Per germline, CDR1 SGHTA and CDR2 FQGNSA. The ends lost 5 bases at V and 3 bases at J; junction bases unmatched: 9. DNA for the CDR3: TGTGCCAGCAGCCCCCGGATAGCGGGGGGGCTCTACGAGCAGTACTTC. The encoded protein is CASSPRIAGGLYEQYF.

CDR3 amino acids: CASSSRGSHEQYF. The CDR3 DNA sequence: TGTGCCAGCAGTTCCAGGGGGTCCCACGAGCAGTACTTC. V gene TRBV6-5 combines with J gene TRBJ2-7, with 7 bases aligning to TRBD1. The germline V gene encodes CDR1 MNHEY and CDR2 SVGAGI. Germline trimming cut 4 bases from V and 5 bases from J; bases unmatched to any gene: 5. The CDR3 has 13 residues.

The V gene is TRBV7-2, the J gene TRBJ2-1, with D possibly being TRBD1 (6 bases). The CDR3 totals 18 residues. Trimming left V 1 base short and J 8 bases short, with 24 bases between. The germline gives CDR1 SGHTA, CDR2 FQGNSA. CDR3 DNA: TGTGCCAGCAGCTTAGAACAGGGTGTAATGGGTTTCTGGGATGAGCAGTTCTTC. Translation gives CASSLEQGVMGFWDEQFF.

This clone has a handful of counts. This chain uses TRBV5-6 with TRBJ2-3; 11 bases fit TRBD2. The CDR3 loop spans 16 amino acids. Unmatched junction bases numbered 7, after V lost 4 bases and J lost 3 bases. Germline CDR1 is SGHDT and CDR2 is YYEEEE. CDR3: CASSVLAGGTTDTQYF. CDR3 nucleotides: TGTGCCAGCAGCGTCCTAGCGGGGGGCACAACAGATACGCAGTATTTT.

As for this clone: The germline gene is not matched at one end of the junction; a read error may be the cause. The chain is built from TRBV7-7 and TRBJ2-7; weak D call: TRBD1 (5 bases). This CDR3 contains 13 residues. Germline-derived CDR1 and CDR2 are SSHAT and FNYEAQ (reference sequence). CDR3 coding DNA: TGTGCTAGCAGCCTCAGGGTTCTCGACGAGCAGTACTTC. This translates into CASSLRVLDEQYF.

This clone was counted only a few times. The chain carries TRBV28 and TRBJ1-1; 7 bases are shared with TRBD1. Germline lookup yields CDR1 MDHEN and CDR2 SYDVKM. V lost 4 bases and J lost 6; bases outside the gene matches: 5. The CDR3 contains 13 residues. In DNA, the CDR3 is TGTGCCAGCAGTTCACGACAGGGTCCTGAAGCTTTCTTT. As protein: CASSSRQGPEAFF.

The genes are TRBV6-5 and TRBJ1-2; 9 nucleotides line up with TRBD1. Trimming removed 6 bases from V and 3 bases from J; junction bases left unmatched: 8. Germline V gives CDR1 MNHEY, CDR2 SVGAGI. This CDR3 is built from 15 residues. CDR3 protein: CASRWGGTGHYGYTF. The CDR3 DNA sequence: TGTGCCAGCAGATGGGGCGGGACAGGGCACTATGGCTACACCTTC.

The chain employs TRBV19 and TRBJ2-3, with D tentatively TRBD2 (5 bases). The CDR3 length is 13 residues. V lost 9 bases and J 0 bases, leaving 10 bases between the germline ends. Germline values: CDR1 LNHDA, CDR2 SQIVND (reference sequence). The CDR3 sequence is CASGGSSTDTQYF. CDR3 DNA: TGTGCCAGCGGAGGTTCTAGCACAGATACGCAGTATTTT.

Of note for this clone: The same CDR3 can be traced to other DNA sequences in this sample. The chain recombines TRBV2 with TRBJ1-2, with a possible D match to TRBD1 (6 bases). CDR1 is SNHLY, CDR2 FYNNEI, per germline. The CDR3 length is 13 residues. V gave up 9 bases and J gave up 0 bases, with 11 bases separating them. CDR3 nucleotides: TGTGCCAGTCAAGACAGGACTAACTATGGCTACACCTTC. The encoded protein is CASQDRTNYGYTF.

The J gene is TRBJ2-1, the V gene TRBV7-2, with 10 nucleotides matching TRBD2. The CDR3 covers 15 residues. After removal of 5 bases from V and 0 bases from J, the junction contained 1 base not matched to a gene. CDR1 SGHTA and CDR2 FQGNSA come from the germline V gene. The CDR3 here is CASSRLAGSYNEQFF. The CDR3 DNA reads TGTGCCAGCAGCCGACTAGCGGGCTCCTACAATGAGCAGTTCTTC.

This clone was counted a single time. This rearrangement joins TRBV5-4 to TRBJ2-7; D is possibly TRBD2 (6 bases). CDR3 size: 15 residues. Trimming shortened V by 0 bases and J by 2 bases, and 12 bases separated the two germline ends. Germline V gene lookup returns CDR1 SGHNT and CDR2 YYREEE (reference sequence). Here the CDR3 reads CASSLAVGGTYEQYF. CDR3 nucleotide sequence: TGTGCCAGCAGCTTGGCAGTGGGAGGAACCTACGAGCAGTACTTC.